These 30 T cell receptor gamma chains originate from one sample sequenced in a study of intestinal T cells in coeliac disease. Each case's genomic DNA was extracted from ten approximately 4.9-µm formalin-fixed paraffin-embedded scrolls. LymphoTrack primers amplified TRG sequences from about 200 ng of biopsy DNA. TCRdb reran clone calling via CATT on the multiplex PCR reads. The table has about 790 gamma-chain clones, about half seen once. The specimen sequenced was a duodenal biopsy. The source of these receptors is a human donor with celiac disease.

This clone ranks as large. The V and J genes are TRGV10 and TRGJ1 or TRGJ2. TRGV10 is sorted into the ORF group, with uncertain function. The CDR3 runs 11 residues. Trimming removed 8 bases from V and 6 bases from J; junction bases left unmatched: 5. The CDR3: CAAWDGYKKLF. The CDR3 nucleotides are TGTGCTGCGTGGGATGGTTATAAGAAACTCTTT.

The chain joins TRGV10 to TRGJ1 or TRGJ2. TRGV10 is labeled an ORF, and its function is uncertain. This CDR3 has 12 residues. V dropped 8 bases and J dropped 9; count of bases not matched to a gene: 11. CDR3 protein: CAAWDYNAKKLF. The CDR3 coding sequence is TGTGCTGCGTGGGATTATAATGCTAAGAAACTCTTT.

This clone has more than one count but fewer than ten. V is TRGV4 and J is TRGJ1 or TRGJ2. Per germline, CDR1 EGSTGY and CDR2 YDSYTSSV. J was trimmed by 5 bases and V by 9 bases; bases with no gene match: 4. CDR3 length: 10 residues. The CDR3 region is CATSDYKKLF. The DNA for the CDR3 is TGTGCCACCAGTGATTATAAGAAACTCTTT.

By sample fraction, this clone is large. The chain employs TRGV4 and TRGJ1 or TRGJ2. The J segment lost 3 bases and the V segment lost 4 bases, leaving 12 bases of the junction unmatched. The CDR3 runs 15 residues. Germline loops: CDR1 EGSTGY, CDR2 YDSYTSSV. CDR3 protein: CATWDPPRVYYKKLF. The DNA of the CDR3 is TGTGCCACCTGGGACCCACCCAGGGTTTATTATAAGAAACTCTTT.

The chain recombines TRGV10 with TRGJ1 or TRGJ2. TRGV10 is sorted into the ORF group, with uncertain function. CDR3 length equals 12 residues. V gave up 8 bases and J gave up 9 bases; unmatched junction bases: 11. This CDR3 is CAAWIRPLKKLF. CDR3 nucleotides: TGTGCTGCGTGGATTAGGCCACTTAAGAAACTCTTT.

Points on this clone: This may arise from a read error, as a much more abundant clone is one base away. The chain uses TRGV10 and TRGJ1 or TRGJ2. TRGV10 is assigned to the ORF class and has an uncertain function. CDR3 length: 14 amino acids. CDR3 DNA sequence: TGTGCTGCGTGGGAACACCCCTCTTATCATAAGAAACTCTTT. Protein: CAAWEHPSYHKKLF.

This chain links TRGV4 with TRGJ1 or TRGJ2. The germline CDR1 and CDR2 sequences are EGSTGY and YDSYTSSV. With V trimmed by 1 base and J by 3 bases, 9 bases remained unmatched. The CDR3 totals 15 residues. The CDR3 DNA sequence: TGTGCCACCTGGGATGGTGTCCCTTTTTATTATAAGAAACTCTTT. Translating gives CATWDGVPFYYKKLF.

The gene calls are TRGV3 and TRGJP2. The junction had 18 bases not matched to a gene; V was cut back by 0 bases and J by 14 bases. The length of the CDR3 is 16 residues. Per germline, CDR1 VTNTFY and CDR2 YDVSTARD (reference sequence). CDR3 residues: CATWDRVLSGGGIKTF. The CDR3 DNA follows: TGTGCCACCTGGGACAGGGTGTTAAGCGGGGGGGGAATCAAGACGTTT.

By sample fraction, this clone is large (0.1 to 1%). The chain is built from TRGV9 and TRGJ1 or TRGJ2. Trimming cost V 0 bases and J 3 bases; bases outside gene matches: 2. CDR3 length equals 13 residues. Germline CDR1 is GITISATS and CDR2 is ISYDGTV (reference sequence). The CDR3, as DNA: TGTGCCTTGTGGGAGGTGGTTTATTATAAGAAACTCTTT. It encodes CALWEVVYYKKLF.

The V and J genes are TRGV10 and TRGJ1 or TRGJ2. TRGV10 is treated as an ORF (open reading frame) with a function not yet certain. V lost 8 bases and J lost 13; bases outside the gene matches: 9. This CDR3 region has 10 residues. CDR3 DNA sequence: TGTGCTGCGTGGATGGGTAGAAAACTCTTT. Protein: CAAWMGRKLF.

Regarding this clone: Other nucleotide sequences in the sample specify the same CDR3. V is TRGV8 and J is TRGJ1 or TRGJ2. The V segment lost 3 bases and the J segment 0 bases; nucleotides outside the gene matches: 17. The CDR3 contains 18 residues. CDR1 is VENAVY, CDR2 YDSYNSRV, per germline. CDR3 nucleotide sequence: TGTGCCACCTGGGATGCGGGATGCGGTACATTGAATTATTATAAGAAACTCTTT. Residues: CATWDAGCGTLNYYKKLF.

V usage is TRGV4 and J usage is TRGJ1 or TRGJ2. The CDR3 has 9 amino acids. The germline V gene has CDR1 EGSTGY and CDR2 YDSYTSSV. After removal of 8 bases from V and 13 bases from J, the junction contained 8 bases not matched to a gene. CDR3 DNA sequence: TGTGCCACCTTGGGACCTAAACTCTTT. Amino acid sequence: CATLGPKLF.

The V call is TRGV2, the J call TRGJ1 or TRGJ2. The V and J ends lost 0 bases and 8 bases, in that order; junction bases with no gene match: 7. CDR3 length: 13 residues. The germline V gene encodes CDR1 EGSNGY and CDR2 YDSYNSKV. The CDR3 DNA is TGTGCCACCTGGGACGGGCATAGGAATAAGAAACTCTTT. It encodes CATWDGHRNKKLF.

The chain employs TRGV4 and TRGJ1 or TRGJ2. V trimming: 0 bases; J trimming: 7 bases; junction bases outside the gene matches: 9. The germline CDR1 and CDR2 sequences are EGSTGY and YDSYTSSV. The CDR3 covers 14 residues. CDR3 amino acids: CATWDGSVGYKKLF. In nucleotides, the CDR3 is TGTGCCACCTGGGATGGGTCGGTGGGGTATAAGAAACTCTTT.

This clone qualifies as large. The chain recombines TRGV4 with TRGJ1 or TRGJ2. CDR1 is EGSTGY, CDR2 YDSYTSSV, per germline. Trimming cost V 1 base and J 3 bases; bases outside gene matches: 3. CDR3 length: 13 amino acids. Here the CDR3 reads CATWDGFYYKKLF. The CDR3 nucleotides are TGTGCCACCTGGGATGGATTTTATTATAAGAAACTCTTT.

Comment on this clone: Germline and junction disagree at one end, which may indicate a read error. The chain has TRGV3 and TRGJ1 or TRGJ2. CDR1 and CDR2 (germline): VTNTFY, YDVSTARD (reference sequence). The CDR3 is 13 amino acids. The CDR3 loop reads CATWDGLIIKKLF. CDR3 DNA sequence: TGTGCTACCTGGGACGGACTTATTATAAAGAAACTCTTT.

The CDR3 bases are TGTGCCACCTGGACAGGCGCTGATTGGATCAAGACGTTT. This codes for CATWTGADWIKTF. This chain links TRGV3 with TRGJP2. The germline V gene has CDR1 VTNTFY and CDR2 YDVSTARD (reference sequence). Germline trimming cut 6 bases from V and 7 bases from J; bases unmatched to any gene: 8. The CDR3 consists of 13 residues.

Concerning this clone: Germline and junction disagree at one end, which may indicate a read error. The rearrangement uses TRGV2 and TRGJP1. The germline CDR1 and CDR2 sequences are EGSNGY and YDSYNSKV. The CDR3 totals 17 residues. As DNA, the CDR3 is TGTGCCACCTGGGACGCGCCCCATATACCCACTGGTTGGCTCAAGATATTT. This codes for CATWDAPHIPTGWLKIF.

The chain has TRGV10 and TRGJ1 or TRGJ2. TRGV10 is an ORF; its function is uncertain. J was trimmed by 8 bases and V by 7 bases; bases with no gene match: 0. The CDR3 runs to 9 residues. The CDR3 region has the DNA TGTGCTGCGTGGTATAAGAAACTCTTT. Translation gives CAAWYKKLF.

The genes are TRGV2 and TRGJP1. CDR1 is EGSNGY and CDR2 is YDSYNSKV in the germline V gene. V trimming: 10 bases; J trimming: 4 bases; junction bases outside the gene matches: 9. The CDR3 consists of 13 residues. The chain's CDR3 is CATAAYTGWFKIF. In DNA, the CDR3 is TGTGCCACAGCGGCGTACACTGGTTGGTTCAAGATATTT.

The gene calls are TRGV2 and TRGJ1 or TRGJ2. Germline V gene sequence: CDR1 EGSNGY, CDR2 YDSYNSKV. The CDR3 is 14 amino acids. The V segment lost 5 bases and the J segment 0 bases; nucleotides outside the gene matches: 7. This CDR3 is CATWGRSNYYKKLF. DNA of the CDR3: TGTGCCACCTGGGGACGGTCGAATTATTATAAGAAACTCTTT.

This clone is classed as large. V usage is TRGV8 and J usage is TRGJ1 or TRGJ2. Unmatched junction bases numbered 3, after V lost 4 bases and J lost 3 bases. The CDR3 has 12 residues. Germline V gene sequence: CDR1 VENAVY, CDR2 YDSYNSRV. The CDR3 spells CATWETYYKKLF. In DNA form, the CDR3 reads TGTGCCACCTGGGAGACTTATTATAAGAAACTCTTT.

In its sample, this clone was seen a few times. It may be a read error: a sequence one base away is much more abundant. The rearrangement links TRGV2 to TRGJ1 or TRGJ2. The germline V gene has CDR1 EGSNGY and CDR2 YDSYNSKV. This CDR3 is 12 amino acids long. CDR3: CATWDETNKKLF. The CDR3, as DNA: TGCGCCACCTGGGACGAAACGAATAAGAAACTCTTT.

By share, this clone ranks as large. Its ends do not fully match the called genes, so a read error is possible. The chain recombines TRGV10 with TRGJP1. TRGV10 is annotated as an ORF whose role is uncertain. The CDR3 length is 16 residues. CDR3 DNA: TGTGCTGAGTGGGACGCGGGCCTTACCACTGGTTGGTTCAAGATATTT. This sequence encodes CAEWDAGLTTGWFKIF.

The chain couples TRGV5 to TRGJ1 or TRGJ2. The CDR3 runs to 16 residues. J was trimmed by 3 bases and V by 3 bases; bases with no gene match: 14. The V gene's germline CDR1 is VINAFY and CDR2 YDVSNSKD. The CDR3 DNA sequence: TGTGCCACCTGGGACGGACTTACCTTAATTTATTATAAGAAACTCTTT. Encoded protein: CATWDGLTLIYYKKLF.

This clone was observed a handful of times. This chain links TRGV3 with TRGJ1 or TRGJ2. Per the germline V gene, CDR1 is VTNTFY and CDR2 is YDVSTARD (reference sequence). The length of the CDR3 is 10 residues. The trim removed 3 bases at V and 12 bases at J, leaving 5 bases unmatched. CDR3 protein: CATWDGPKLF. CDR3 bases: TGTGCCACCTGGGACGGGCCGAAACTCTTT.

CDR3 nucleotides: TGTGCTGCGTGGGATTATAAAAGGAATTATTATAAGAAACTCTTT. This translates into CAAWDYKRNYYKKLF. The gene calls are TRGV10 and TRGJ1 or TRGJ2. TRGV10 is recorded as an ORF, its role being uncertain. The CDR3 is 15 residues long. Losses at the gene ends were 8 bases for V and 0 bases for J; bases not matched to a gene: 11.

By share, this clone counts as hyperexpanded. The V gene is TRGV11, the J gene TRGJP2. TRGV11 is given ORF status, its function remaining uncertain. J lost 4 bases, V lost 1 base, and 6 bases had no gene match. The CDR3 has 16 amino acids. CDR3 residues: CACWIRQPYSDWIKTF. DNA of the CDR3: TGTGCCTGCTGGATTAGGCAGCCCTATAGTGATTGGATCAAGACGTTT.

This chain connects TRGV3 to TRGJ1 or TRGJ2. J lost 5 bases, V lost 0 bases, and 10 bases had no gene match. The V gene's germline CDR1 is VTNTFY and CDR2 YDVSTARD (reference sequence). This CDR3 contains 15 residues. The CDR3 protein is CATWDRPGDNYKKLF. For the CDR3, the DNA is TGTGCCACCTGGGACAGGCCCGGAGATAATTATAAGAAACTCTTT.

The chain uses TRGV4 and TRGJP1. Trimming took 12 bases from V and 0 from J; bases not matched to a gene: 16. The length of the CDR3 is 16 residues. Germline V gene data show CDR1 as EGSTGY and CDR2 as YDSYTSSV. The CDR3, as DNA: TGTGCCCACCTGGGATGGACCTATACCACTGGTTGGTTCAAGATATTT. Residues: CAHLGWTYTTGWFKIF.